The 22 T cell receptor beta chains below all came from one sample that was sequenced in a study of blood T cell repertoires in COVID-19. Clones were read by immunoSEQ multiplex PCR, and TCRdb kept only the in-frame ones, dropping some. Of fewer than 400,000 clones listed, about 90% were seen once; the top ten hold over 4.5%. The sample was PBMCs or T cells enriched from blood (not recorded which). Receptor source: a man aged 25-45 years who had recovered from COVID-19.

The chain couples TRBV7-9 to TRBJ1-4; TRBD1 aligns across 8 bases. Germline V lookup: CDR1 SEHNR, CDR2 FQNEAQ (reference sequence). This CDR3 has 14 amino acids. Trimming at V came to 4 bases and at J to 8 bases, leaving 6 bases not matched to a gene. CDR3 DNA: TGTGCCAGCAGCTCGCAGGGGGCGGGCGAAAAACTGTTTTTT. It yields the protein CASSSQGAGEKLFF.

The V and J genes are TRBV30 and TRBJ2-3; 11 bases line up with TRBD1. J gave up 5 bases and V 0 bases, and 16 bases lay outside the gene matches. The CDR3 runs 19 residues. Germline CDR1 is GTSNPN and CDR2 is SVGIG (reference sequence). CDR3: CAWSVLIIEDRGQVDTQYF. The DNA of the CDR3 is TGTGCCTGGAGTGTACTTATCATTGAGGACAGGGGGCAGGTAGATACGCAGTATTTT.

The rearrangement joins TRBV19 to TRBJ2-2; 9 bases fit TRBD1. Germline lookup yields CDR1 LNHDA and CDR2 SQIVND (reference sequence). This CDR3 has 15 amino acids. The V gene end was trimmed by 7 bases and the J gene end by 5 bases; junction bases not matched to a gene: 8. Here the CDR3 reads CASNHDRGNTGELFF. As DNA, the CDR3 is TGTGCCAGTAACCATGACAGGGGGAATACCGGGGAGCTGTTTTTT.

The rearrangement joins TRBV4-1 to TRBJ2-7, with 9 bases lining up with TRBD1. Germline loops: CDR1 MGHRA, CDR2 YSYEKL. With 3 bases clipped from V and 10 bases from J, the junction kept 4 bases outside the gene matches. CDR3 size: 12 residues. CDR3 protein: CASSQPGQGQYF. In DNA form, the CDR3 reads TGCGCCAGCAGCCAGCCGGGACAGGGACAGTACTTC.

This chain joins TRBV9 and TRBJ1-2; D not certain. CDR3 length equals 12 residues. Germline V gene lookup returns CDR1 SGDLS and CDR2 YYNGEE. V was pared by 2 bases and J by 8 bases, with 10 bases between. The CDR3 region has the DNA TGTGCCAGCAGCGTCGGGGTGCGGGGCTACACCTTC. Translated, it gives CASSVGVRGYTF. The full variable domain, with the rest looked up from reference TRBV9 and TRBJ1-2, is DSGVTQTPKHLITATGQRVTLRCSPRSGDLSVYWYQQSLDQGLQFLIQYYNGEERAKGNILERFSAQQFPDLHSELNLSSLELGDSALYFCASSVGVRGYTFGSGTRLTVV.

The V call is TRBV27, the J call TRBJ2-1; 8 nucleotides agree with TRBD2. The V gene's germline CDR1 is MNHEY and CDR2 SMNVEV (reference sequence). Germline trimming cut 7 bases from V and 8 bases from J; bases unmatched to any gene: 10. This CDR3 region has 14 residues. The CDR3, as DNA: TGTGCCAGCAAACGGGGGGGGCCAGGGTATGAGCAGTTCTTC. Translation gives CASKRGGPGYEQFF.

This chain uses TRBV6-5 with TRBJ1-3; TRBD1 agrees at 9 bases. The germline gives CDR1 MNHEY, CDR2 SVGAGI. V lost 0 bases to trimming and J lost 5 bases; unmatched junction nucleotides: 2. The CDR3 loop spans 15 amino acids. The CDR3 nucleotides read TGTGCCAGCAGTTACTCACAGGGGGCACGAAACACCATATATTTT. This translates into CASSYSQGARNTIYF.

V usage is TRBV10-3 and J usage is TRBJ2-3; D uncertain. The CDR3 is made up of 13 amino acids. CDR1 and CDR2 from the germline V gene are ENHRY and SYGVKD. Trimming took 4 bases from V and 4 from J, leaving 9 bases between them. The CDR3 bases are TGTGCCATCAGTGGCGCCCGCGCAGATACGCAGTATTTT. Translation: CAISGARADTQYF.

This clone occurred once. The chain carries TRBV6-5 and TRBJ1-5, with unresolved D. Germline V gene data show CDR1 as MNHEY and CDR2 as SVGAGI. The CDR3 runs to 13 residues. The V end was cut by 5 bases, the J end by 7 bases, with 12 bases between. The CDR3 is CASSTGVLQPQHF. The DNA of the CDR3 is TGTGCCAGCAGTACCGGGGTTTTACAGCCCCAGCATTTT.

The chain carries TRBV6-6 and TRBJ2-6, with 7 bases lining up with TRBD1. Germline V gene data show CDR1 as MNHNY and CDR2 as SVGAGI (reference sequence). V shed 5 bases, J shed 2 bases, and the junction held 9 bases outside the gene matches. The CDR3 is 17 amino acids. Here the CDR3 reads CASSRGTVTPGANVLTF. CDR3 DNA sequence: TGTGCCAGCAGTCGAGGGACAGTAACACCTGGGGCCAACGTCCTGACTTTC.

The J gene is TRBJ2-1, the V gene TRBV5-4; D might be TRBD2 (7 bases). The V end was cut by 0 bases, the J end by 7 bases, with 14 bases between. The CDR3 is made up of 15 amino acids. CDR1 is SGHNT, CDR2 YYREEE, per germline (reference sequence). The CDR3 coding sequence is TGTGCCAGCAGCTTGGCGGGGGGCCTGGGGAATGAGCAGTTCTTC. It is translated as CASSLAGGLGNEQFF. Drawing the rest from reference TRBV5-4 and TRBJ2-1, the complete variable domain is ETGVTQSPTHLIKTRGQQVTLRCSSQSGHNTVSWYQQALGQGPQFIFQYYREEENGRGNFPPRFSGLQFPNYSSELNVNALELDDSALYLCASSLAGGLGNEQFFGPGTRLTVL.

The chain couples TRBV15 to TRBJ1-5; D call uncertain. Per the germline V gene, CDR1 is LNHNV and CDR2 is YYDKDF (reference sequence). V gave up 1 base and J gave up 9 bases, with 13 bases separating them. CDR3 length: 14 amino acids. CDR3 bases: TGTGCCACCAGCAGAGCGGAGACCGTCCTGCCCCAGCATTTT. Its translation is CATSRAETVLPQHF.

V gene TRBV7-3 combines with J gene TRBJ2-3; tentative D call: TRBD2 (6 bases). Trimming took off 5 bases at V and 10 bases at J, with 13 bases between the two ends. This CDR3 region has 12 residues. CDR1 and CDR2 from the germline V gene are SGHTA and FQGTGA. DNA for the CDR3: TGTGCCAGCAGCGATCCGGGACTGCCGCAGTATTTT. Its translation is CASSDPGLPQYF.

CDR3 in DNA: TGTGCCAGTAGCGGGGGACAGATCAATCAGCCCCAGCATTTT. This codes for CASSGGQINQPQHF. V usage is TRBV19 and J usage is TRBJ1-5; 7 bases map to TRBD1. The length of the CDR3 is 14 residues. From germline, CDR1 is LNHDA and CDR2 SQIVND (reference sequence). V lost 6 bases and J lost 3; bases outside the gene matches: 5.

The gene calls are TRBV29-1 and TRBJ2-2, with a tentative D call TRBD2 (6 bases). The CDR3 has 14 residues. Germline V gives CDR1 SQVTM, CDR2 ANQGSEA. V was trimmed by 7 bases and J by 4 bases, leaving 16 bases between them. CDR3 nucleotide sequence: TGCAGCGGCCGGGGAGGCGGTGGCACCGGGGAGCTGTTTTTT. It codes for CSGRGGGGTGELFF.

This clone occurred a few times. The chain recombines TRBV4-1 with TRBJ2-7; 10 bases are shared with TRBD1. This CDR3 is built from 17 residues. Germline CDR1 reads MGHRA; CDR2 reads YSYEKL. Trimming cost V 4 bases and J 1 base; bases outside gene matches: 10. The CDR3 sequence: CASSLLAPGQGSYEQYF. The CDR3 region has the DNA TGCGCCAGCAGCCTACTCGCCCCGGGACAGGGGTCCTACGAGCAGTACTTC.

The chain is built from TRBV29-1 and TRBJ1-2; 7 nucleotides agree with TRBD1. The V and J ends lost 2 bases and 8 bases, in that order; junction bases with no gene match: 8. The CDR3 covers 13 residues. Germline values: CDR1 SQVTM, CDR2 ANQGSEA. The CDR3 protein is CSVELQGIEGYTF. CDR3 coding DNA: TGCAGCGTTGAACTACAGGGGATTGAGGGCTACACCTTC.

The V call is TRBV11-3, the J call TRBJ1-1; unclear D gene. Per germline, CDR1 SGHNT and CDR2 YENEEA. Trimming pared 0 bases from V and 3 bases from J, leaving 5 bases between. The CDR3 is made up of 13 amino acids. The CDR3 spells CASSLDRDTEAFF. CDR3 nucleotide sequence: TGTGCCAGCAGCTTAGACCGGGACACTGAAGCTTTCTTT.

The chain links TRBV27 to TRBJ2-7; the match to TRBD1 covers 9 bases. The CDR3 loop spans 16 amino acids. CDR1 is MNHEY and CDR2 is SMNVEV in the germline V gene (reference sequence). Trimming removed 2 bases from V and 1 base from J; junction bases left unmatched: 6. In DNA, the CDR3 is TGTGCCAGCAGTTTAAGCCCCGGGACAGGGTCCTACGAGCAGTACTTC. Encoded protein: CASSLSPGTGSYEQYF.

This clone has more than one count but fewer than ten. CDR3 sequence (DNA): TGTGCCAGCAGCCGTGGTGGGGCCGGAAAATATGGCTACACCTTC. It yields the protein CASSRGGAGKYGYTF. The chain carries TRBV14 and TRBJ1-2; possible D gene TRBD1, 5 bases. Germline CDR1 is SGHDN and CDR2 is FVKESK. Trimming took 4 bases from V and 5 from J, leaving 17 bases between them. This CDR3 spans 15 amino acids.

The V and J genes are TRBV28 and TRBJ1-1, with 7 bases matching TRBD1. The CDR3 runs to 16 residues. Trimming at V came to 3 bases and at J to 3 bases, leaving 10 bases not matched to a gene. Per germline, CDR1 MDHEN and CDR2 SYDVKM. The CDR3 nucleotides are TGTGCCAGCAGTTTTTTGACAGGGTCTATGGACACTGAAGCTTTCTTT. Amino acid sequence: CASSFLTGSMDTEAFF.

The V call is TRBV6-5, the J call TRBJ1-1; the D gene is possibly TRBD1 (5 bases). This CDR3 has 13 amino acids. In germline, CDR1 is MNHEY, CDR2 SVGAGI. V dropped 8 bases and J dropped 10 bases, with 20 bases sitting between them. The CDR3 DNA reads TGTGCCAGCGATGGGGGACTTATACTGGTAGCTTTCTTT. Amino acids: CASDGGLILVAFF.